The 24 T cell receptor beta chains listed next were all sequenced from one sample in a study of T cell changes during pregnancy in multiple sclerosis. Measured with immunoSEQ multiplex PCR; TCRdb has only the in-frame clones, and not every one. The data show approximately 45,000 clones, almost 95% seen once. Source: CD4+ T cells from peripheral blood mononuclear cells, taken in the second trimester of pregnancy. These receptors all come from a female donor in good health, enrolled as a control in a pregnancy study.

This clone appeared once. The chain carries TRBV5-1 and TRBJ2-2, with D possibly TRBD1 on 5 matching bases. V lost 1 base and J 4 bases, leaving 14 bases between the germline ends. Germline-derived CDR1 and CDR2 are SGHRS and YFSETQ. The CDR3 covers 16 residues. CDR3 nucleotides: TGCGCCAGCAGCTTGAGGGCACAGGAGCTCACCGGGGAGCTGTTTTTT. This codes for CASSLRAQELTGELFF.

In this sample, this clone turned up once. The V gene is TRBV5-5, the J gene TRBJ1-5; 8 bases match TRBD1. This CDR3 contains 14 residues. Germline-derived CDR1 and CDR2 are SGHKS and YYEKEE (reference sequence). The J segment lost 6 bases and the V segment lost 2 bases, leaving 4 bases of the junction unmatched. The CDR3 loop reads CASSFETGVQPQHF. CDR3 coding DNA: TGTGCCAGCAGCTTTGAGACAGGGGTTCAGCCCCAGCATTTT.

The DNA of the CDR3 is TGTGCCAGCAGCGCCAGGGATGGGGGCGTACGAACCATTAGGGAAAAACTGTTTTTT. Translated: CASSARDGGVRTIREKLFF. The rearrangement links TRBV7-9 to TRBJ1-4; D possibly corresponds to TRBD1 (6 bases). V lost 5 bases and J lost 8, with 30 bases in between. This CDR3 comprises 19 residues. Germline lookup yields CDR1 SEHNR and CDR2 FQNEAQ (reference sequence).

V gene TRBV7-2 combines with J gene TRBJ2-5; 9 bases fit TRBD2. This CDR3 is 17 amino acids long. The germline V gene encodes CDR1 SGHTA and CDR2 FQGNSA. V lost 1 base and J lost 4; bases outside the gene matches: 10. The DNA of the CDR3 is TGTGCCAGCAGCTTAGAAATAGCGGGGGATCTCGGAGAGACCCAGTACTTC. Protein sequence: CASSLEIAGDLGETQYF.

This chain uses TRBV10-3 with TRBJ1-5; D possibly corresponds to TRBD1 (6 bases). This CDR3 is 14 amino acids long. Germline assignment: CDR1 ENHRY and CDR2 SYGVKD. Deletions cut 6 bases from V and 5 bases from J, with 14 bases between. Here the CDR3 DNA reads TGTGCCATCAGGGGACATACGAGGGATCAGCCCCAGCATTTT. Translating it yields CAIRGHTRDQPQHF.

The CDR3 is CASRGQSRPGNTIYF. CDR3 DNA: TGTGCCAGCAGGGGCCAGTCGAGACCTGGAAACACCATATATTTT. The genes are TRBV6-5 and TRBJ1-3; D is uncertain. The CDR3 spans 15 residues. The V gene's germline CDR1 is MNHEY and CDR2 SVGAGI. V was clipped by 6 bases and J by 2 bases, with 14 bases between them.

This chain links TRBV6-6 with TRBJ1-2, with 10 nucleotides matching TRBD1. CDR1 is MNHNY and CDR2 is SVGAGI in the germline V gene (reference sequence). The CDR3 loop spans 16 amino acids. V lost 5 bases to trimming and J lost 0 bases; unmatched junction nucleotides: 6. The CDR3 DNA is TGTGCCAGCAGTCCCGGACAGGGGGGCGCTAACTATGGCTACACCTTC. Translated: CASSPGQGGANYGYTF.

The chain couples TRBV18 to TRBJ1-2; possible D gene TRBD1, 6 bases. The CDR3 runs to 15 residues. Trimming took off 2 bases at V and 1 base at J, with 11 bases between the two ends. Germline V gives CDR1 KGHSH, CDR2 LQKENI. The DNA of the CDR3 is TGTGCCAGCTCACCAACCATGGACAGTAACTATGGCTACACCTTC. Protein sequence: CASSPTMDSNYGYTF.

The chain carries TRBV5-1 and TRBJ2-3; maybe TRBD2 (6 bases). Germline V gene data show CDR1 as SGHRS and CDR2 as YFSETQ. The CDR3 sequence is 16 residues long. Deletions cut 0 bases from V and 0 bases from J, with 11 bases between. The CDR3 DNA sequence: TGCGCCAGCAGCTTGGGGGACTTCGGTAGCACAGATACGCAGTATTTT. Its translation is CASSLGDFGSTDTQYF.

This chain connects TRBV9 to TRBJ2-1, with TRBD2 matching over 9 bases. Germline CDR1 is SGDLS and CDR2 is YYNGEE. Trimming removed 0 bases from V and 12 bases from J; junction bases left unmatched: 10. The CDR3 sequence is 15 residues long. The CDR3 here is CASSVAVGLANSQFF. DNA for the CDR3: TGTGCCAGCAGCGTAGCTGTTGGACTAGCGAATTCGCAGTTCTTC. Variable domain in full (rest from reference TRBV9 and TRBJ2-1): DSGVTQTPKHLITATGQRVTLRCSPRSGDLSVYWYQQSLDQGLQFLIQYYNGEERAKGNILERFSAQQFPDLHSELNLSSLELGDSALYFCASSVAVGLANSQFFGPGTRLTVL.

J is TRBJ2-2 and V is TRBV19; D remains unclear. The CDR3 is 13 residues long. V dropped 6 bases and J dropped 0 bases, with 5 bases sitting between them. Germline CDR1 LNHDA, CDR2 SQIVND (reference sequence). Here the CDR3 DNA reads TGTGCCAGTAGGTCAGCGAACACCGGGGAGCTGTTTTTT. This gives the protein CASRSANTGELFF.

The rearrangement joins TRBV27 to TRBJ1-2; a possible D gene is TRBD1 (5 bases). CDR3 length: 13 amino acids. V gave up 3 bases and J gave up 4 bases, with 9 bases separating them. Per the germline V gene, CDR1 is MNHEY and CDR2 is SMNVEV (reference sequence). For the CDR3, the DNA is TGTGCCAGCAGTTTGCGCCAGGGCTATGGCTACACCTTC. Residues: CASSLRQGYGYTF.

The chain uses TRBV4-1 and TRBJ2-3, with 7 bases lining up with TRBD2. The ends lost 0 bases at V and 1 base at J; junction bases unmatched: 7. The CDR3 is made up of 17 amino acids. Germline lookup yields CDR1 MGHRA and CDR2 YSYEKL. The CDR3 here is CASSQDGSSGRTDTQYF. DNA of the CDR3: TGCGCCAGCAGCCAAGATGGGAGTAGCGGGCGCACAGATACGCAGTATTTT.

The chain recombines TRBV30 with TRBJ2-7; tentative D call: TRBD2 (7 bases). The CDR3 is 14 residues long. The V end lost 5 bases, the J end lost 7 bases, and 21 bases lay between the germline ends. The germline CDR1 and CDR2 sequences are GTSNPN and SVGIG (reference sequence). Here the CDR3 DNA reads TGTGCCTGGGAGGGGGGGGTCCGCCGCGGAGAGCAGTACTTC. It is translated as CAWEGGVRRGEQYF.

V usage is TRBV7-9 and J usage is TRBJ2-3, with 8 bases aligning to TRBD2. Losses at the gene ends were 5 bases for V and 1 base for J; bases not matched to a gene: 8. Germline V lookup: CDR1 SEHNR, CDR2 FQNEAQ (reference sequence). The CDR3 sequence is 16 residues long. CDR3 loop: CASSPPGLEGTDTQYF. The CDR3 DNA sequence: TGTGCCAGCAGCCCACCGGGACTAGAAGGCACAGATACGCAGTATTTT.

The gene calls are TRBV5-1 and TRBJ2-4, with 8 bases that match TRBD2. Germline V gives CDR1 SGHRS, CDR2 YFSETQ. The length of the CDR3 is 14 residues. V was pared by 2 bases and J by 7 bases, with 5 bases of the junction left unmatched. The CDR3 nucleotides are TGCGCCAGCAGCTTACCCAGCGGGGGTAACATTCAGTACTTC. Protein: CASSLPSGGNIQYF.

The rearrangement links TRBV7-2 to TRBJ2-3; TRBD2 matches at 8 bases. This CDR3 spans 15 amino acids. Germline V gives CDR1 SGHTA, CDR2 FQGNSA. Trimming took 5 bases from V and 2 from J; bases not matched to a gene: 6. The CDR3 nucleotides read TGTGCCAGCAGCCGGGGGGGGGCCGTCACAGATACGCAGTATTTT. Its protein is CASSRGGAVTDTQYF.

This clone was seen once. The chain uses TRBV4-3 and TRBJ2-1, with TRBD2 matching 11 bases. The length of the CDR3 is 16 residues. CDR1 LGHNA and CDR2 YSLEER come from the germline V gene. V shed 3 bases and J 10 bases; nucleotides not matched to a gene: 11. The CDR3 DNA reads TGCGCCAGCAGCCAGCTTTTAGCGGGGGGGCTTGGGGAGCAGTTCTTC. This sequence encodes CASSQLLAGGLGEQFF.

The rearrangement joins TRBV5-5 to TRBJ1-2; 12 nucleotides align to TRBD1. The J segment lost 5 bases and the V segment lost 3 bases, leaving 5 bases of the junction unmatched. CDR1 and CDR2 from the germline V gene are SGHKS and YYEKEE (reference sequence). There are 15 residues in the CDR3. The CDR3 DNA reads as TGTGCCAGCAGCTCGGGACAGGGGGCGCAGTATGGCTACACCTTC. Translation gives CASSSGQGAQYGYTF.

This chain links TRBV5-4 with TRBJ2-5; 11 nucleotides agree with TRBD2. The germline V gene has CDR1 SGHNT and CDR2 YYREEE (reference sequence). V shed 4 bases and J 1 base; nucleotides not matched to a gene: 6. The CDR3 extends over 16 amino acids. The CDR3 sequence: CASSIPGTSGQETQYF. The CDR3 DNA follows: TGTGCCAGCAGCATCCCCGGGACTAGCGGCCAAGAGACCCAGTACTTC.

The V call is TRBV5-1, the J call TRBJ2-1; D may be TRBD1 (5 bases). The V and J ends lost 0 bases and 0 bases respectively, with 10 bases between them. CDR1 and CDR2 from the germline V gene are SGHRS and YFSETQ. The CDR3 loop spans 16 amino acids. This chain's CDR3 is CASSLVGDPSYNEQFF. DNA for the CDR3: TGCGCCAGCAGCTTGGTAGGGGATCCCTCCTACAATGAGCAGTTCTTC.

This chain uses TRBV11-2 with TRBJ2-1; D may be TRBD1 (6 bases). Per germline, CDR1 SGHAT and CDR2 FQNNGV. Trimming removed 6 bases from V and 9 bases from J, with 12 bases in between. The CDR3 runs 12 residues. CDR3 in amino acids: CASRPTGFEQFF. CDR3 in DNA: TGTGCCAGCAGACCCACAGGGTTTGAGCAGTTCTTC.

The chain employs TRBV4-2 and TRBJ2-5; 13 nucleotides align to TRBD2. CDR3 size: 21 residues. Germline assignment: CDR1 LGHNA and CDR2 YNFKEQ. The ends lost 0 bases at V and 5 bases at J; junction bases unmatched: 18. The CDR3 region has the DNA TGTGCCAGCAGCCAAGATCATGGGTCGTTGGGACTAGCGGGGAATAGGGAGACCCAGTACTTC. It codes for CASSQDHGSLGLAGNRETQYF.

The chain is built from TRBV9 and TRBJ2-5, with a possible D match to TRBD2 (6 bases). Trimming removed 3 bases at V and 7 bases at J, with 16 bases between. Germline CDR1 SGDLS, CDR2 YYNGEE. The CDR3 spans 14 residues. The chain's CDR3 is CASSARDGGLTQYF. CDR3 bases: TGTGCCAGCAGCGCCCGGGACGGGGGATTGACCCAGTACTTC.